Each of the 25 T cell receptor beta chains below was sequenced from the same sample in a study of untreated major depressive disorder. Study-level results: TRBV05-01 (Vbeta 5.1) usage was higher in CD4+ T cells of depressed patients than controls.

Here immunoSEQ multiplex PCR was the method, and the copy in TCRdb shows in-frame clones only, minus some. The data show around 13,000 clones, around 90% seen once. These TCRs are of unknown antigen specificity. The sequencing input was CD4+ T cells from PBMCs. These receptors all stem from a man aged 30 to 45 with major depressive disorder.

This chain uses TRBV7-9 with TRBJ1-6, with 10 bases that match TRBD1. The length of the CDR3 is 15 residues. Losses at the gene ends were 1 base for V and 10 bases for J; bases not matched to a gene: 4. The germline V gene encodes CDR1 SEHNR and CDR2 FQNEAQ (reference sequence). The CDR3: CASSLGQGAESPLHF. CDR3 in DNA: TGTGCCAGCAGCTTAGGACAGGGGGCGGAGTCACCCCTCCACTTT.

The chain joins TRBV6-6 to TRBJ1-1, with D uncertain. Germline CDR1 is MNHNY and CDR2 is SVGAGI (reference sequence). Trimming removed 0 bases at V and 4 bases at J, with 12 bases between. The CDR3 contains 15 residues. CDR3 protein: CASSYSGRRGTEAFF. CDR3 nucleotide sequence: TGTGCCAGCAGTTACTCTGGCAGGAGAGGCACTGAAGCTTTCTTT.

The V and J genes are TRBV6-5 and TRBJ2-7, with 16 bases matching TRBD2. Germline CDR1 is MNHEY and CDR2 is SVGAGI. After removal of 2 bases from V and 4 bases from J, the junction contained 2 bases not matched to a gene. The CDR3 length is 16 residues. The CDR3 DNA reads as TGTGCCAGCAGTTACGGGACTAGCGGGGGGGCATACGAGCAGTACTTC. It is translated as CASSYGTSGGAYEQYF.

This clone was seen just once. The chain uses TRBV5-6 and TRBJ2-7; D remains unclear. The V gene lost 2 bases and the J gene lost 0 bases, with 6 bases spanning the gap. This CDR3 is 13 amino acids long. The germline V gene encodes CDR1 SGHDT and CDR2 YYEEEE. The DNA of the CDR3 is TGTGCCAGCAGCTTTAAGAGCTCCTACGAGCAGTACTTC. Translated, it gives CASSFKSSYEQYF. Combining the CDR3 with reference TRBV5-6 and TRBJ2-7 gives the whole variable domain DAGVTQSPTHLIKTRGQQVTLRCSPKSGHDTVSWYQQALGQGPQFIFQYYEEEERQRGNFPDRFSGHQFPNYSSELNVNALLLGDSALYLCASSFKSSYEQYFGPGTRLTVT.

The chain employs TRBV14 and TRBJ2-7; no firm D call. The CDR3 extends over 15 amino acids. V was clipped by 3 bases and J by 2 bases, with 14 bases between them. CDR1 is SGHDN, CDR2 FVKESK, per germline. The CDR3 nucleotides are TGTGCCAGCAGCCATAGAGTTGGCAAGACCTACGAGCAGTACTTC. As protein: CASSHRVGKTYEQYF.

The chain combines TRBV15 with TRBJ1-1; D uncertain. The V and J ends lost 1 base and 0 bases respectively, with 12 bases between them. This CDR3 region has 16 residues. Germline V gene lookup returns CDR1 LNHNV and CDR2 YYDKDF (reference sequence). The CDR3 DNA follows: TGTGCCACCAGCAGAGGGCGTGAGGGCATGAACACTGAAGCTTTCTTT. This encodes CATSRGREGMNTEAFF.

This clone was counted between two and nine times. The chain uses TRBV6-6 and TRBJ2-2, with D perhaps matching TRBD1 (5 bases). Germline assignment: CDR1 MNHNY and CDR2 SVGAGI (reference sequence). The length of the CDR3 is 14 residues. The V end lost 5 bases, the J end lost 4 bases, and 11 bases lay between the germline ends. This chain's CDR3 is CASSIRQSTGELFF. CDR3 sequence (DNA): TGTGCCAGCAGTATCAGACAGTCCACCGGGGAGCTGTTTTTT.

The chain carries TRBV6-1 and TRBJ2-7; no clear D gene. CDR1 and CDR2 from the germline V gene are MNHNS and SASEGT. This CDR3 region has 14 residues. Trimming took off 1 base at V and 4 bases at J, with 11 bases between the two ends. Here the CDR3 DNA reads TGTGCCAGCAGTGAAGGGCTTCAGTCGTACGAGCAGTACTTC. Protein sequence: CASSEGLQSYEQYF.

This chain connects TRBV4-2 to TRBJ1-5; D unclear. This CDR3 has 15 residues. Germline CDR1 reads LGHNA; CDR2 reads YNFKEQ. Trimming took 4 bases from V and 4 from J, leaving 14 bases between them. The CDR3 DNA is TGTGCCAGCAGCCTAGCGCCGGGCAGAAATCAGCCCCAGCATTTT. This gives the protein CASSLAPGRNQPQHF.

The V gene is TRBV12-5, the J gene TRBJ2-7, with D tentatively TRBD2 (5 bases). Germline V gives CDR1 LGHNT, CDR2 FRNRAP. V lost 5 bases, J lost 7 bases, and 15 bases lay in between. The CDR3 is 13 residues long. This chain's CDR3 is CASGTRTGWEQYF. The CDR3 DNA sequence: TGTGCTAGTGGTACCCGGACGGGGTGGGAGCAGTACTTC. Looking up the rest from reference TRBV12-5 and TRBJ2-7 gives the full variable domain: DARVTQTPRHKVTEMGQEVTMRCQPILGHNTVFWYRQTMMQGLELLAYFRNRAPLDDSGMPKDRFSAEMPDATLATLKIQPSEPRDSAVYFCASGTRTGWEQYFGPGTRLTVT.

V gene TRBV2 combines with J gene TRBJ1-5, with 10 bases aligning to TRBD1. The CDR3 runs 14 residues. With V trimmed by 6 bases and J by 4 bases, 3 bases remained unmatched. The V gene's germline CDR1 is SNHLY and CDR2 FYNNEI. The CDR3 reads CASSDRGRNQPQHF. The CDR3 DNA sequence: TGTGCCAGCAGCGACAGGGGGCGAAATCAGCCCCAGCATTTT.

The chain has TRBV2 and TRBJ2-7; no firm D call. The CDR3 covers 11 residues. Germline loops: CDR1 SNHLY, CDR2 FYNNEI. V lost 6 bases and J 4 bases, leaving 7 bases between the germline ends. The CDR3 nucleotides read TGTGCCAGCAGCCTCCGATACGAGCAGTACTTC. It codes for CASSLRYEQYF.

The chain couples TRBV27 to TRBJ1-6; D gene uncertain. There are 14 residues in the CDR3. The V and J ends lost 6 bases and 7 bases respectively, with 13 bases between them. Germline V gene data show CDR1 as MNHEY and CDR2 as SMNVEV (reference sequence). The CDR3 nucleotides read TGTGCCAGCAGGACTGAAACTGGGAATTCACCCCTCCACTTT. It yields the protein CASRTETGNSPLHF.

This rearrangement joins TRBV5-4 to TRBJ1-2; D possibly corresponds to TRBD1 (6 bases). Between the trimmed V and J ends, which lost 0 bases and 4 bases, there was a span of 10 bases. The germline gives CDR1 SGHNT, CDR2 YYREEE (reference sequence). The length of the CDR3 is 14 residues. The CDR3 reads CASSLDRALYGYTF. CDR3 coding DNA: TGTGCCAGCAGCTTGGACAGGGCTCTCTATGGCTACACCTTC.

This clone showed up just once. V is TRBV27 and J is TRBJ2-2; D is ambiguous. Germline values: CDR1 MNHEY, CDR2 SMNVEV (reference sequence). The CDR3 has 13 amino acids. V was shortened by 3 bases and J by 5 bases, with 7 bases between the two germline ends. The CDR3 DNA follows: TGTGCCAGCAGTTTGGGGATTACCGGGGAGCTGTTTTTT. Its translation: CASSLGITGELFF.

This clone was detected a few times. The chain combines TRBV6-1 with TRBJ2-7; 11 positions match TRBD1. The CDR3 covers 14 residues. V gave up 6 bases and J gave up 4 bases; unmatched junction bases: 5. The germline V gene has CDR1 MNHNS and CDR2 SASEGT. Written as DNA, the CDR3 is TGTGCCAGCAGCAGGACAGGGGGCCGGTACGAGCAGTACTTC. Protein: CASSRTGGRYEQYF.

This clone appeared a single time. V usage is TRBV6-6 and J usage is TRBJ1-1, with a weak D call TRBD1 (5 bases). CDR3 size: 14 residues. CDR1 is MNHNY and CDR2 is SVGAGI in the germline V gene (reference sequence). Trimming took 7 bases from V and 4 from J, leaving 16 bases between them. The chain's CDR3 is CASTMAGGGTEAFF. CDR3 bases: TGTGCCAGCACCATGGCGGGGGGAGGCACTGAAGCTTTCTTT.

The chain combines TRBV5-1 with TRBJ1-2, with a possible D match to TRBD1 (5 bases). CDR1 is SGHRS, CDR2 YFSETQ, per germline. This CDR3 contains 16 residues. V lost 0 bases to trimming and J lost 4 bases, with 16 bases between them. The CDR3 region is CASSLGGTAVSYGYTF. CDR3 DNA: TGCGCCAGCAGCTTGGGAGGGACGGCCGTCAGCTATGGCTACACCTTC.

This chain uses TRBV6-5 with TRBJ1-1; D gene unclear. Germline CDR1 MNHEY, CDR2 SVGAGI. This CDR3 comprises 15 residues. The germline V and J ends were trimmed by 5 bases and 1 base, with 14 bases remaining between them. CDR3 in DNA: TGTGCCAGCAGTCAACCTATGGACGGGAACACTGAAGCTTTCTTT. Protein sequence: CASSQPMDGNTEAFF.

This clone was picked up a small number of times. The chain is built from TRBV7-6 and TRBJ2-5, with 11 bases matching TRBD2. Germline CDR1 SGHVS, CDR2 FNYEAQ. The CDR3 is 14 amino acids. The V and J ends lost 7 bases and 0 bases, in that order; junction bases with no gene match: 1. CDR3 DNA sequence: TGTGCCAGCACTAGCGGGGGGTACCAAGAGACCCAGTACTTC. Protein product: CASTSGGYQETQYF.

V and J are TRBV5-3 and TRBJ2-5, with a possible D match to TRBD1 (6 bases). TRBV5-3 is assigned to the ORF class and has an uncertain function. The CDR3 contains 20 residues. Trimming left V 2 bases short and J 0 bases short, with 26 bases between. This chain's CDR3 is CARSFTQAPGHRINQETQYF. Here the CDR3 DNA reads TGTGCCAGAAGCTTCACCCAGGCCCCGGGACACCGAATAAACCAAGAGACCCAGTACTTC.

The V call is TRBV4-1, the J call TRBJ1-1; D is unclear. The CDR3 runs to 13 residues. Germline CDR1 MGHRA, CDR2 YSYEKL. V lost 8 bases, J lost 6 bases, and 16 bases lay in between. The DNA for the CDR3 is TGCGCCAGCCGTGCTCCGCCCGGGGCTGAAGCTTTCTTT. The encoded protein is CASRAPPGAEAFF.

This chain links TRBV5-1 with TRBJ2-2, with 8 bases matching TRBD2. The CDR3 is 16 amino acids. Germline lookup yields CDR1 SGHRS and CDR2 YFSETQ. Trimming took 0 bases from V and 1 from J; bases not matched to a gene: 2. The CDR3 region has the DNA TGCGCCAGCAGCTTGGCCAGCGGGGGGAACACCGGGGAGCTGTTTTTT. Amino acids: CASSLASGGNTGELFF.

This chain links TRBV6-6 with TRBJ2-7, with D tentatively TRBD1 (6 bases). Germline V gene data show CDR1 as MNHNY and CDR2 as SVGAGI (reference sequence). Deletions cut 2 bases from V and 3 bases from J, with 11 bases between. This CDR3 region has 14 residues. The chain's CDR3 is CASSYTGHYYEQYF. The CDR3 region has the DNA TGTGCCAGCAGTTACACAGGGCACTACTACGAGCAGTACTTC.

The chain carries TRBV6-6 and TRBJ2-3; 10 bases match TRBD2. CDR3 length: 14 residues. After removal of 5 bases from V and 6 bases from J, the junction contained 5 bases not matched to a gene. Germline V lookup: CDR1 MNHNY, CDR2 SVGAGI (reference sequence). CDR3 loop: CASSKSGGADTQYF. CDR3 sequence (DNA): TGTGCCAGCAGTAAGAGCGGGGGGGCGGATACGCAGTATTTT.